What follows is one T cell receptor (beta chain) and its context. The sample comes from a study of blood T cells in healthy people across ages. Together with a sample-barcoded 5' primer, a J-beta primer mix was included in a second PCR lasting roughly 6 to 12 cycles. A single record per CDR3 protein comes from TCRdb applying MiXCR to the 5' RACE reads. The table has 750,000 to 950,000 distinct CDR3 sequences, approximately 55% seen once; the top ten hold approximately 40%. Germline values: CDR1 KGHSH, CDR2 LQKENI. Trimming took 8 bases from V and 5 from J, leaving 19 bases between them. The CDR3 is 15 residues long.

The chain combines TRBV18 with TRBJ2-1; D is perhaps TRBD1 or TRBD2 (5 bases each). The sequencing input was blood. This TCR derives from a man older than 75 in good health. CDR3 coding DNA: TGTGCCAGCGTGGGACCCCCGGTGGGGAACAATGAGCAGTTCTTC. Protein sequence: CASVGPPVGNNEQFF.